This TCR beta chain was sequenced in a study of blood T cell repertoires in COVID-19 (dated by TCRdb to the early 2020s). For the wider study: Samples covering the acute and convalescent phases of COVID-19 were provided by collaborators in the United States, Italy and Spain. The prospective study material was composed of cDNA or gDNA derived from T cells, B-cell-depleted T cells, or PBMCs. The dataset comprised deeply sampled blood TCRbeta repertoires from subjects exposed to, actively infected with, or recovered from COVID-19. A freely available public database, intended as a resource for researchers studying the immune response to SARS-CoV-2, is where the repertoires were released. The samples were drawn from two sources: the first 160 participants of the ongoing ImmuneRACE study, and fewer than 1,500 subjects contributed by 6 global collaborators. Nearly every sample came with metadata listing a de-identified subject ID, COVID-19 status, age in years and sex. Where HLA class I and class II types were available, the types were taken from metadata supplied by the sample provider, not from assay-based typing. Findings and caveats that apply to the study as a whole: The quantity of clinical and demographic metadata differed by source and by participant and was supplied without curation.

The CDR3 runs 12 amino acids, cysteine and phenylalanine included. The retained sequence is limited to the CDR3, 36 bases, with the frame set at the first base. In the germline V gene (reference sequence), CDR1 corresponds to LNHDA and CDR2 to SQIVND. V is pruned by 11 bases and J by 5 bases, leaving 6 bases of the junction without a gene match. The immunoSEQ Assay, a bias-controlled multiplex PCR, was used to amplify TCRbeta CDR3 regions from genomic DNA. The original methods were these. The number of nucleated cells in each sample was estimated from the amplification of reference gene primers within the assay. To quantify the absolute abundance of each unique TCRbeta CDR3 rearrangement, sequence reads were collapsed and filtered. Productive Simpson clonality was computed per sample as the square root of Simpson's diversity index over productive rearrangements. As stored in TCRdb, this immuneACCESS dataset retains in-frame rearrangements with V and J assigned. A fraction of the clones does not appear; measured against another copy, unresolved V genes explain less than half of the discrepancy, and the remainder lacks a known reason. For V, J and clone size, that table is used; D and trimming come from the DNA. This sample is represented by fewer than 500,000 clones; approximately 89% of them were singletons. Clones ranked in the top ten supply 1.3% of the sample.

In the prospective study, participants were 18 to 89 years old, resided in 24 geographic areas of the United States, and were enrolled through a virtual design. Cohort assignment in the prospective study relied on participant-reported clinical history from a screening survey and a study questionnaire. Recovered participants in ImmuneRACE Cohort 3 were defined as having two consecutive negative NP/OP PCR tests, clearance from a healthcare professional, or resolution of symptoms. Mobile phlebotomists in the prospective study collected whole blood, serum and a nasopharyngeal or oropharyngeal swab from every participant. Prospective study participants could optionally give additional blood draws and questionnaires over an approximately two-month period. Before DNA extraction, prospective study blood samples were shipped either frozen or at room temperature. Concerning this clone itself: The antigen this receptor binds is unknown. Nothing much larger sits one base from this clone, and base qualities are not available.

Sequencing input: PBMCs or T cells enriched from blood (not recorded which). In this chain, TRBV19 is recombined with TRBJ1-5; TRBD1 agrees with 7 junctional bases. The clonotype was recovered from a man aged 25 to 40 who had recovered from COVID-19. The encoded CDR3 is CASKGADQPQHF. The DNA sequence reads TGTGCCTCGAAGGGGGCAGATCAGCCCCAGCATTTT.